This entry describes one T cell receptor (beta chain). The table came from immunoSEQ multiplex PCR; TCRdb's copy has only in-frame clones and leaves some out. The sample comprises some 370,000 clones, about 89% of which are singletons, and roughly 1.2% rests with the top ten. The entry originates in a study of blood T cell repertoires in COVID-19. The length of the CDR3 is 16 residues. Germline CDR1 is SNHLY and CDR2 is FYNNEI. The germline V and J ends were trimmed by 10 bases and 4 bases, with 23 bases remaining between them. V gene TRBV2 combines with J gene TRBJ2-1, with D possibly matching TRBD2 (6 bases). Sequencing was carried out using peripheral blood. The sequence derives from a man in his forties with acute or convalescent COVID-19. The CDR3: CATPEGIADNYNEQFF. The CDR3 DNA reads as TGTGCCACCCCCGAGGGCATAGCGGATAATTACAATGAGCAGTTCTTC.